This section outlines one T cell receptor (beta chain) sequence together with its context. It lacks a known antigen. These data belong to a study of cytomegalovirus exposure and HLA in healthy donors (dated by TCRdb to 2016 to 2017). At the level of the whole study: In an earlier analysis of 550 to 750 of the donors, around 300 Gb of sequence data and 117 million unique TCR beta sequences from 150 million to 200 million T cells were reported. Of the 398 genotyped donors, approximately 82% fell in the genetic ancestry cluster associated with self-reported Caucasian donors. An early release that covered roughly 600 HLA-typed donors contained approximately 320 gigabases of sequencing data and 75 million to 100 million unique TCR sequences. The study was designed to test whether signatures of past pathogen exposure could be identified by cataloging public T cell receptors. Rather than using new phenotypic data, the later analysis identified candidate immune exposures from TCR beta sequences and from how often those sequences occurred across donors. A later genetic analysis used genome-wide SNP genotypes for about 60% of the 666 donors, treating that subset as a discovery cohort. To predict cytomegalovirus infection status, the study combined high-throughput TCR immunosequencing, statistical association of individual TCRs with disease status, and machine learning. On average, 235,054 unique TCR beta nucleotide sequences were sequenced per donor among 300 to 500 genotyped donors of the cohort, with 15% to 20% of those sequences being non-productive. Along with the approximately 650-subject first cohort, a separate validation cohort of around 120 different subjects was used. Class I and class II HLA loci were covered by the typing at four-digit resolution. A handful of DR-DQ haplotypes were handled as single units for association and clustering because linkage in the cohort was strong. Typing coverage differed by locus: A, B, C, DRB1 and DQB1 were typed in roughly 629-630 donors, DQA1 in approximately 520, DPA1 in some 600, and DPB1 in approximately 450. The study profiled the T cell repertoires of some 610 subjects by immunosequencing and related them to cytomegalovirus serostatus. Donor age, sex, ethnicity and CMV serostatus were collected together with the repertoire data. All discovery cohort repertoires had been generated using a single sequencing platform. In a later analysis, previously published TCR beta repertoires from fewer than 750 donors were re-analyzed and high-resolution HLA genotyping was added so that TCR occurrence patterns could be studied. An earlier analysis of approximately 630 of the donors applied high-throughput TCR beta sequencing to assess whether each TCR beta V gene segment acted as functional or pseudogenic. What the study reported, not specific to this receptor: In a later analysis, some 18,000 TCR beta sequences were associated with specific HLA alleles at a false discovery rate of 0.05. Compared with equally common non-associated chains, HLA-associated TCR beta chains in a later analysis were more clonally expanded and had lower generation probabilities. In the study, around 160 TCR beta chains were listed as associated with cytomegalovirus. According to a later analysis, parvovirus B19, influenza, CMV and Epstein-Barr virus appeared linked to several top co-occurrence clusters. This cohort had only TCR beta chains sequenced, and the lack of alpha or paired-chain data limited which features could be detected. Because counts were too low, about 18 rarely observed V segments, including chromosome 9 orphons, were excluded from the earlier analysis of roughly 580 of the donors. The classifier was reported to diagnose cytomegalovirus status with high specificity and sensitivity in both the original cohort and the validation cohort. Three of the identified cytomegalovirus-associated TCR beta chains were confirmed in vitro to be specific for cytomegalovirus antigens. Across donors, most TCR sequences were observed very rarely, whereas some public TCRs were present in many individuals. Because HLA typing was missing for some donors at each locus, association tests included only the typed subset. In a later analysis, TCR association rates were found to vary across HLA loci, with the most associated TCRs seen for DRB1 alleles and the fewest for HLA-C alleles. The sequencing pipeline was judged likely to have produced a cluster of highly shared sequence variants as a technical artifact. In an earlier analysis of 587 of the donors, most TCR beta V segments appeared in productive rearrangements about 87% or about 30% of the time, broadly matching IMGT annotations. A later analysis found that most CMV-associated TCR beta chains appeared HLA-restricted, with HLA associations seemingly driven largely by CMV exposure. Because the 87-base-pair reads could not distinguish some IMGT-functional V segments, including TRBV6-2 and TRBV6-3, those segments were excluded. Roughly uniform sequencing depth across donors was assumed in presence/absence analyses, although this assumption may not hold. The authors suggested that the approach could potentially be extended to other disease states and immunological phenotypes. Compared with the roughly 700-donor mean, donors in an Asian-associated ancestry cluster had fewer N-insertions in productive TCRs, according to a later genetic analysis. Linkage disequilibrium might explain the correlated functional status among segregating V segments, but an unknown experimental factor could not be excluded. The only immune exposure information available for the cohort was CMV serostatus. A further reported finding was that TCR beta sequences accurately predicted the HLA-A and HLA-B alleles for most subjects in the first cohort. V-gene and J-gene trimming of TCR beta chains was associated with a missense DCLRE1C variant in a later genetic analysis, and the association was replicated in an independent cohort. When HLA alleles, especially DR and DQ, strongly co-occurred, attributing TCR associations to individual alleles was difficult.

The cohort was made up of 666 healthy bone marrow donors. Cohort members were all nominally healthy when sampled, although unrecorded immune exposures were likely present. The donor tested CMV seronegative, placing the donor among the 350 to 400 seronegative members of the cohort. A peripheral blood sample was provided by each donor, and peripheral blood mononuclear cells were used for TCR beta sequencing. Genomic DNA was extracted from the blood cell samples with the Qiagen DNeasy Blood Extraction Kit. The germline V gene yields SGHTA for CDR1 and FQGNSA for CDR2. There are 15 amino acids in the CDR3, from cysteine to phenylalanine inclusive. Just the 45-base CDR3 DNA is kept, in frame starting at base 1. The V end gives up 4 bases and the J end 1 base, leaving 5 bases in the junction not matched to a gene. Receptors were amplified or captured by the immunoSEQ multiplex PCR assay. The multiplex PCR relied on a mix of 60 forward primers for TCR Vbeta segments and 13 reverse primers for TCR Jbeta segments. The CDR3 region of rearranged TCR beta genes was amplified from genomic DNA with a multiplex PCR assay. On the Illumina HiSeq System, the amplified TCR beta libraries were sequenced as 87-base-pair reads. Processing in the source paper ran as follows. A later analysis tallied around 82 million unique TCR beta chains across the 650 to 750 repertoires, and approximately 11 million of those chains were shared by two or more donors. A nearest-neighbor algorithm error-corrected the raw reads and collapsed the reads into unique sequences, merging closely related sequences to remove PCR and sequencing errors. CDR3 sequences were aligned to IMGT reference sequences to assign V, D and J gene segments. For a sequence to be retained, a match of at least six nucleotides to both a V gene segment and a J gene segment was required. Rearrangements were classified as productive when the CDR3 lacked stop codons and remained in frame with V and J, and all other rearrangements were classified as non-productive. CDR3 was defined by IMGT convention, running from the second conserved V-encoded cysteine to the conserved J-encoded phenylalanine. The earlier analysis of 500 to 750 of the donors excluded any sequence lacking an unambiguous match to a single V gene segment. An earlier analysis of almost 600 of the donors classified V segments as functional when productive rearrangements were above 56.7% and as segregating when the standard deviation between donors was above 5%. A statistical classification framework was developed to diagnose cytomegalovirus status using the catalog of TCR beta chain sequences. In a later analysis, V and J genes were assigned by comparing TCR nucleotide sequences against IMGT/GENE-DB human TR gene sequences. A later analysis assigned CDR3 sequences and most-parsimonious VDJ recombination scenarios with the TCRdist pipeline. In a later analysis, every TCR beta chain was defined by the combination of its CDR3 amino acid sequence and its V-gene family, and reads without a unique V-gene family were dropped. In a later analysis, 450 to 600 highly shared, low-generation-probability nucleotide sequences were removed to address suspected cross-contamination and a sequencing artifact. For each public chain, a later analysis derived a clonal expansion index from normalized ranks of inferred template counts within each repertoire. In a later analysis, generation probabilities were computed using a VDJ recombination model fitted to out-of-frame rearrangements, and the results were checked against IGoR. Hypergeometric tests were used in a later analysis to score TCR-TCR, TCR-HLA and TCR-CMV co-occurrence, with a repertoire-size bias correction applied to the TCR pairs. In a later analysis, false discovery rates were estimated by permuting HLA or CMV assignments 20 times. In a later analysis, co-occurring TCRs were grouped using DBSCAN, with TCRdist sequence similarity added in when clustering inside HLA-allele-positive subsets. Co-occurrence clustering excluded repertoires with fewer than 30,000 or more than 120,000 public chains, plus five with anomalous nucleotide sharing. Here the immuneACCESS table is served through TCRdb, limited to in-frame sequences with V and J called. Missing clones are a known gap in these copies; in checked studies unresolved V genes cover under half, and the rest lacks a known reason. V and J calls and clone size are given by that table; D and trimming were obtained from the DNA. This specimen's table enumerates about 160,000 clones. The ten most abundant clones make up about 1.7% of the sample.

The sequence came from a woman in her fifties or sixties in good health and CMV-seronegative. In this chain, TRBV7-2 is recombined with TRBJ2-5; TRBD2 matches 8 bases in the middle. The sample consisted of PBMCs. Read as DNA, the sequence is TGTGCCAGCAGCTCCCTAGCGGGCTTCCAAGAGACCCAGTACTTC. It translates to CASSSLAGFQETQYF.